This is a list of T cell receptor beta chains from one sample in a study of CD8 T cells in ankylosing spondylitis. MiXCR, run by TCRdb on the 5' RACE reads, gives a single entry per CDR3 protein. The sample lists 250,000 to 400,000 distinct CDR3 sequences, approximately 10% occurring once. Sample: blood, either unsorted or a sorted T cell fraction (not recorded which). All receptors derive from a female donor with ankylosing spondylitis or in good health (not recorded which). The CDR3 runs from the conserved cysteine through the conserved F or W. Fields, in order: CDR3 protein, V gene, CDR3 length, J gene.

CASSSDRGRNEQFF | TRBV5-1 | 14 | TRBJ2-1
CASSLSGVSSYEQYF | TRBV5-1 | 15 | TRBJ2-7
CAWRLAGTDTQYF | TRBV30 | 13 | TRBJ2-3
CASSLEGSRRTEAFF | TRBV5-1 | 15 | TRBJ1-1
CASSSGDRGRSYEQYF | TRBV6-2/TRBV6-3 | 16 | TRBJ2-7
CASSLTSGSFEQFF | TRBV5-1 | 14 | TRBJ2-1
CASSLGAENQPQHF | TRBV12-3/TRBV12-4 | 14 | TRBJ1-5
CASSEGYSPLHF | TRBV27 | 12 | TRBJ1-6
CASSLQTGEYEQYF | TRBV5-1 | 14 | TRBJ2-7
CASSSGPTYYEQYF | TRBV7-2 | 14 | TRBJ2-7
CASGFGELDYTF | TRBV12-5 | 12 | TRBJ1-2
CASSRDGSNYGYTF | TRBV27 | 14 | TRBJ1-2
CASSLAVYNEQFF | TRBV27 | 13 | TRBJ2-1
CASSNDRAKTEAFF | TRBV6-2/TRBV6-3 | 14 | TRBJ1-1
CASISSGEQYF | TRBV6-2/TRBV6-3 | 11 | TRBJ2-7
CASKSHEQYF | TRBV5-1 | 10 | TRBJ2-7
CAIQSANQPQHF | TRBV6-6 | 12 | TRBJ1-5
CSARKLGSDTQYF | TRBV20-1 | 13 | TRBJ2-3
CASSEADWGENQPQHF | TRBV6-1 | 16 | TRBJ1-5
CASSFLAGGLGEQFF | TRBV12-3/TRBV12-4 | 15 | TRBJ2-1
CASSVLGVAEQFF | TRBV9 | 13 | TRBJ2-1
CASSTRYRTGPAEAFF | TRBV12-3/TRBV12-4 | 16 | TRBJ1-1
CASSQRNVHDEQFF | TRBV4-3 | 14 | TRBJ2-1
CASSLAVGETREQFF | TRBV7-2 | 15 | TRBJ2-1
CASSLAGGRGGTDTQYF | TRBV5-5 | 17 | TRBJ2-3
CASSRTPLSGANVLTF | TRBV7-2 | 16 | TRBJ2-6
CSARDFNGPYEQYF | TRBV20-1 | 14 | TRBJ2-7
CASSLERANEQFF | TRBV5-1 | 13 | TRBJ2-1
CASSYRDRYNEQFF | TRBV3-1 | 14 | TRBJ2-1
CASSSPRDSGRRNEQFF | TRBV28 | 17 | TRBJ2-1
CASSRSPQGRLVGGELFF | TRBV28 | 18 | TRBJ2-2
CASSSGGESNQPQHF | TRBV5-1 | 15 | TRBJ1-5
CASSLTGVGQPQHF | TRBV5-5 | 14 | TRBJ1-5
CASSPTWTSGGISYEQYF | TRBV14 | 18 | TRBJ2-7
CASNSGSNYGYTF | TRBV5-1 | 13 | TRBJ1-2
CSTERGGPTDTQYF | TRBV20-1 | 14 | TRBJ2-3
CASSLELGSSYNEQFF | TRBV5-5 | 16 | TRBJ2-1
CASRDWINEQFF | TRBV10-2 | 12 | TRBJ2-1
CASSLRGTGRDTGELFF | TRBV5-1 | 17 | TRBJ2-2
CASSPNRDRGLYEQYF | TRBV11-2 | 16 | TRBJ2-7
CASSLYNRNYEQYF | TRBV5-1 | 14 | TRBJ2-7
CASSPGWDTSGEQYF | TRBV18 | 15 | TRBJ2-7
CSANFQGAGGYTF | TRBV20-1 | 13 | TRBJ1-2
CSASGVGGRSYNEQFF | TRBV20-1 | 16 | TRBJ2-1